The present T cell receptor beta chain was sequenced within a study of monozygotic twins with inflammatory bowel disease. For both chains, the TCRalpha and TCRbeta cDNA went through two nested PCRs of approximately 16 and 9 cycles. TCRdb derives one entry per CDR3 protein from the 5' RACE reads, leaving out DNA. The specimen's table records fewer than 350,000 distinct CDR3 sequences. Blood, under 3 ml, was drawn per donor. Whole blood, unsorted for T cells, was the source of total RNA. To note about this clonotype: The target antigen is unknown.

Findings and limits, study-wide: Immunosuppressive treatments differing between patients may have added repertoire variability.

The sequence derives from a human donor with ulcerative colitis or Crohn's disease, or a healthy co-twin of an affected twin (not recorded which). Sequenced sample: blood.

The CDR3 protein is CASRVMGSVSGANVLTF. The chain carries TRBV6-1 and TRBJ2-6. The CDR3 is made up of 17 amino acids. Germline values: CDR1 MNHNS, CDR2 SASEGT.